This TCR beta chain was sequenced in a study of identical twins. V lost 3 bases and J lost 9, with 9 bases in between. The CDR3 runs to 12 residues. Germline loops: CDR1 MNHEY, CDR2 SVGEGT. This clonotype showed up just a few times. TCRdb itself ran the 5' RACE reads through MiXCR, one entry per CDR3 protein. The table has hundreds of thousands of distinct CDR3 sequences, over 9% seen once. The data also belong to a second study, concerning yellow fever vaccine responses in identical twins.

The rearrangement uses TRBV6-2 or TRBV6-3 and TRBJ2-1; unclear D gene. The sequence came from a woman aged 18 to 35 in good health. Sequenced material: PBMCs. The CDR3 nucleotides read TGTGCCAGCAGTTATAAGTACCGTGAGCAGTTCTTC. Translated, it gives CASSYKYREQFF.